Listed below are T cell receptor beta chains from one sample, sequenced in a study of T cells in localized non-small cell lung cancer. Repertoires were generated with immunoSEQ multiplex PCR, while TCRdb's copy carries only in-frame clones and drops some. The sample contains roughly 30,000 clones, about 80% of which appear only once. Source: peripheral blood mononuclear cells, taken before any cancer treatment. Receptor source: a man aged 40 to 70 with stage III lung adenocarcinoma. CDR3s include the opening cysteine and the closing phenylalanine or tryptophan. Fields, in order: CDR3 protein, CDR3 DNA, D gene, J gene, clone size, V gene. A D gene is named only where the DNA matches it firmly. Size values are once, few and many counts, or a class for expanded clones, and some rows have none.

CDR3: CASSLETGSFTEAFF; DNA: TGTGCCAGCAGCCTAGAGACAGGCTCCTTCACTGAAGCTTTCTTT; D: .; J: TRBJ1-1; size: .; V: TRBV11-2
CDR3: CASSSDSFNQPQHF; DNA: TGTGCCAGCAGTTCTGACAGCTTCAATCAGCCCCAGCATTTT; D: .; J: TRBJ1-5; size: few; V: TRBV2
CDR3: CATIRSSGNTIYF; DNA: TGTGCCACCATAAGGAGCTCTGGAAACACCATATATTTT; D: .; J: TRBJ1-3; size: .; V: TRBV2
CDR3: CASSNRGQGRRDTQYF; DNA: TGTGCCAGCAGCAATAGAGGACAGGGTCGTAGAGATACGCAGTATTTT; D: TRBD1; J: TRBJ2-3; size: .; V: TRBV7-9
CDR3: CASSWLYEQFF; DNA: TGTGCCAGCAGTTGGTTGTATGAGCAGTTCTTC; D: .; J: TRBJ2-1; size: .; V: TRBV28
CDR3: CASSLAGGTTDTQYF; DNA: TGTGCCAGCAGCTTGGCGGGGGGCACCACAGATACGCAGTATTTT; D: .; J: TRBJ2-3; size: .; V: TRBV5-5
CDR3: CASSRQGVIYEQYF; DNA: TGTGCCAGCAGTCGGCAGGGGGTTATATACGAGCAGTACTTC; D: TRBD1; J: TRBJ2-7; size: .; V: TRBV6-5
CDR3: CASSPGVEGNQPQHF; DNA: TGTGCCAGCTCACCAGGGGTAGAGGGCAATCAGCCCCAGCATTTT; D: .; J: TRBJ1-5; size: few; V: TRBV18
CDR3: CASSHSRDRVNEQFF; DNA: TGTGCCAGCAGCCATTCTCGGGACAGGGTCAATGAGCAGTTCTTC; D: TRBD1; J: TRBJ2-1; size: .; V: TRBV28
CDR3: CASSGVGDNEQFF; DNA: TGTGCCAGCAGTGGGGTCGGGGACAATGAGCAGTTCTTC; D: .; J: TRBJ2-1; size: .; V: TRBV2